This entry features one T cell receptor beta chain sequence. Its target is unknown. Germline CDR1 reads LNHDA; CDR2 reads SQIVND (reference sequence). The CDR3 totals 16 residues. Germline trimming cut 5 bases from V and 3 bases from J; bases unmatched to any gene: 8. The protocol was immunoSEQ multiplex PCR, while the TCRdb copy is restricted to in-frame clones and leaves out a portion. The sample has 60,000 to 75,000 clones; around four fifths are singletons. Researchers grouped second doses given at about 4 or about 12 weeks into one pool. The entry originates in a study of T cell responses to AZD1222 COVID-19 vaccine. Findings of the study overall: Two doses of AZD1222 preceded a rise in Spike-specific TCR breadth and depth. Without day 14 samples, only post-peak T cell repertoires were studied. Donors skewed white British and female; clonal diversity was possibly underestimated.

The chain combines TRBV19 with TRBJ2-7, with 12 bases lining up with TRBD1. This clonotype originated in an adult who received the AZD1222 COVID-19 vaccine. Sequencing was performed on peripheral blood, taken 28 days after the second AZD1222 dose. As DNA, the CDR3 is TGTGCCAGTAGTGGCCCAGGGACAGGGGGCTTCTACGAGCAGTACTTC. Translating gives CASSGPGTGGFYEQYF.